The clone carrying this T cell receptor beta chain was counted many times. The antigen is not known. These data originate in a study of T cells in Graves' hyperthyroidism and ophthalmopathy. Study observations and caveats: Most thyroid clonotypes that were expanded above 0.001 also turned up in blood. Researchers report that a 13 V-J model separated ophthalmopathy from stable hyperthyroidism.

Germline V gene sequence: CDR1 MGHRA, CDR2 YSYEKL. Trimming removed 1 base from V and 0 bases from J, with 3 bases in between. The CDR3 length is 13 residues. Diagnoses used clinical symptoms, serum thyroxine and TRAb, thyroid ultrasound and orbital computed tomography. The PBMCs were taken from approximately 9.7 ml of fresh peripheral blood. The CDR3 regions of TCR beta were amplified from RNA transcripts. The HTBI primer set was used in a first-round RT-PCR of the TCR CDR3. TCRdb fed the multiplex PCR reads into MiXCR, producing one record per CDR3 protein. The sample consists of almost 350,000 distinct CDR3 sequences, 15% to 20% of them appearing once.

V and J are TRBV4-1 and TRBJ1-2; D call uncertain. Sequencing input: blood. The clonotype comes from a woman between 40 and 55 years old with Graves' ophthalmopathy. CDR3 sequence: CASSQGTNYGYTF. For the CDR3, the DNA is TGCGCCAGCAGCCAAGGCACTAACTATGGCTACACCTTC.